Listed below are T cell receptor beta chains from one sample, sequenced in a study of CD8+ T cells in alopecia areata. Generated by immunoSEQ multiplex PCR, the TCRdb table keeps only in-frame clones and is missing some. The profile shows about 180,000 clones, approximately 62% of them singletons. The sample consisted of CD4+ T cells sorted from blood, taken at week 0. The receptors derive from a human donor with alopecia areata. Each CDR3 is given with its conserved first and last residue. The order of the fields is CDR3 DNA, CDR3 protein, CDR3 length, D gene, J gene, clone size, V gene. A D gene is named only where the DNA matches it firmly. Clone size is not always given. Where it is, it says once, few, many or a class for expanded clones.

DNA: TGCGCCAGCAGCCAAGAATTCCCTCAGGGCAACTATGGCTACACCTTC
CDR3: CASSQEFPQGNYGYTF
length: 16
D: .
J: TRBJ1-2
size: .
V: TRBV4-1

DNA: TGTGCCAGCAGCTTATTAGGGCCTGATAATTCACCCCTCCACTTT
CDR3: CASSLLGPDNSPLHF
length: 15
D: .
J: TRBJ1-6
size: once
V: TRBV5-6

DNA: TGTGCCTGGATCCCGGGACAGGGTAATGGCTACACCTTC
CDR3: CAWIPGQGNGYTF
length: 13
D: TRBD1
J: TRBJ1-2
size: once
V: TRBV30

DNA: TGCGCCAGCAGCTTGGATGTGTCCGGGACCGGGGAGCTGTTTTTT
CDR3: CASSLDVSGTGELFF
length: 15
D: .
J: TRBJ2-2
size: .
V: TRBV5-1

DNA: TGCAGCGCCGATGGGTGGGGCGGGAACACTGAAGCTTTCTTT
CDR3: CSADGWGGNTEAFF
length: 14
D: .
J: TRBJ1-1
size: .
V: TRBV29-1

DNA: TGTGCCAGCACTAGGGCGAACACTGAAGCTTTCTTT
CDR3: CASTRANTEAFF
length: 12
D: .
J: TRBJ1-1
size: .
V: TRBV2

DNA: TGTGCCTGGAGTGAAGGGAGCGCCACTGAAGCTTTCTTT
CDR3: CAWSEGSATEAFF
length: 13
D: .
J: TRBJ1-1
size: few
V: TRBV30

DNA: TGTGCCAGCAGTTCGGGTGGGGCCAACGTCCTGACTTTC
CDR3: CASSSGGANVLTF
length: 13
D: .
J: TRBJ2-6
size: .
V: TRBV27

DNA: TGTGCCACCAGCAGAGAAGGGCAGGGGCCAGGGGCCAACGTCCTGACTTTC
CDR3: CATSREGQGPGANVLTF
length: 17
D: .
J: TRBJ2-6
size: .
V: TRBV15

DNA: TGTGCCAGCAGGCAACAAGAGACCCAGTACTTC
CDR3: CASRQQETQYF
length: 11
D: .
J: TRBJ2-5
size: .
V: TRBV7-9

DNA: TGTGCCTGGAGTGTACTCATGGGAGAAGCTTTCTTT
CDR3: CAWSVLMGEAFF
length: 12
D: .
J: TRBJ1-1
size: .
V: TRBV30

DNA: TGTGCCAGCAGTCCGGGCCAGGCGGGTACCCTCCACTTT
CDR3: CASSPGQAGTLHF
length: 13
D: .
J: TRBJ1-6
size: .
V: TRBV27

DNA: TGCAGCGCTCTGGACAGGGGGCTCTACAATGAGCAGTTCTTC
CDR3: CSALDRGLYNEQFF
length: 14
D: TRBD1
J: TRBJ2-1
size: .
V: TRBV29-1

DNA: TGTGCCAGCAGCGTAGACCCTAACAACTACGAGCAGTACTTC
CDR3: CASSVDPNNYEQYF
length: 14
D: .
J: TRBJ2-7
size: .
V: TRBV9

DNA: TGTGCCAGCAGCCCCGCAAACAATGAGCAGTTCTTC
CDR3: CASSPANNEQFF
length: 12
D: .
J: TRBJ2-1
size: .
V: TRBV11-2

DNA: TGTGCCAGCAGCCTCGACACCCACACAGATACGCAGTATTTT
CDR3: CASSLDTHTDTQYF
length: 14
D: .
J: TRBJ2-3
size: few
V: TRBV2

DNA: TGTGCCAGCAGGGACGGCATTAATGAAAAACTGTTTTTT
CDR3: CASRDGINEKLFF
length: 13
D: .
J: TRBJ1-4
size: .
V: TRBV2

DNA: TGCAGCGTTGTAGGACAGGGGACGGACATTCAGTACTTC
CDR3: CSVVGQGTDIQYF
length: 13
D: TRBD1
J: TRBJ2-4
size: .
V: TRBV29-1

DNA: TGTGCCAGCAGCGCGACAATTGACAGGGAGGCTGAAGCTTTCTTT
CDR3: CASSATIDREAEAFF
length: 15
D: TRBD1
J: TRBJ1-1
size: .
V: TRBV9

DNA: TGCGCCAGCAGCTTGGATACGACAGGGGGCGTCTATGGCTACACCTTC
CDR3: CASSLDTTGGVYGYTF
length: 16
D: TRBD1
J: TRBJ1-2
size: few
V: TRBV5-1

DNA: TGTGCCAGCAGCATTAGGGGGAATCAGCCCCAGCATTTT
CDR3: CASSIRGNQPQHF
length: 13
D: .
J: TRBJ1-5
size: .
V: TRBV7-2

DNA: TGCAGCGTTCGTATCCGTGTGAACACTGAAGCTTTCTTT
CDR3: CSVRIRVNTEAFF
length: 13
D: .
J: TRBJ1-1
size: .
V: TRBV29-1

DNA: TGTGCCTGGAGTGTACGAAGCAGGGGCGATTCACCCCTCCACTTT
CDR3: CAWSVRSRGDSPLHF
length: 15
D: .
J: TRBJ1-6
size: .
V: TRBV30

DNA: TGTGCCAGCAGCGCCCGTGGATTAAACACCGGGGAGCTGTTTTTT
CDR3: CASSARGLNTGELFF
length: 15
D: .
J: TRBJ2-2
size: .
V: TRBV11-1

DNA: TGCAGCGTTGTCAGGAACACTGAAGCTTTCTTT
CDR3: CSVVRNTEAFF
length: 11
D: .
J: TRBJ1-1
size: .
V: TRBV29-1

DNA: TGCGCCAGCAGCTTGGTCAGTTCCTACGAGCAGTACTTC
CDR3: CASSLVSSYEQYF
length: 13
D: .
J: TRBJ2-7
size: few
V: TRBV5-1

DNA: TGTGCCAGCAGTCGGCTGGGACCAAATCAGCCCCAGCATTTT
CDR3: CASSRLGPNQPQHF
length: 14
D: .
J: TRBJ1-5
size: .
V: TRBV6-6

DNA: TGTGCCAGCAGATGGACAGGGAGTAACACTGAAGCTTTCTTT
CDR3: CASRWTGSNTEAFF
length: 14
D: TRBD1
J: TRBJ1-1
size: once
V: TRBV6-5

DNA: TGCGCCAGCAGCCAAGATGGCCAGAATCAGCCCCAGCATTTT
CDR3: CASSQDGQNQPQHF
length: 14
D: .
J: TRBJ1-5
size: .
V: TRBV4-3

DNA: TGCAGCTTCCGGACAGGACAGGGGGCCCTCCACTTT
CDR3: CSFRTGQGALHF
length: 12
D: TRBD1
J: TRBJ1-6
size: .
V: TRBV29-1

DNA: TGTGCCTGGAGTAGTGCCTCAAGGGAGTACTTC
CDR3: CAWSSASREYF
length: 11
D: .
J: TRBJ2-7
size: .
V: TRBV30

DNA: TGTGCCAGCAGCACACTAGCGCTTCTCACAGATACGCAGTATTTT
CDR3: CASSTLALLTDTQYF
length: 15
D: TRBD2
J: TRBJ2-3
size: .
V: TRBV7-2

DNA: TGCGCCAGCAGCTTGACGGAGGGAATTAACTATGGCTACACCTTC
CDR3: CASSLTEGINYGYTF
length: 15
D: .
J: TRBJ1-2
size: few
V: TRBV5-1

DNA: TGTGCCAGCAGCTTTCGTCGGCAGGGAGGAAATGGCTACACCTTC
CDR3: CASSFRRQGGNGYTF
length: 15
D: .
J: TRBJ1-2
size: .
V: TRBV5-6

DNA: TGCAGCGTTGACTATACAACGAACACTGAAGCTTTCTTT
CDR3: CSVDYTTNTEAFF
length: 13
D: .
J: TRBJ1-1
size: few
V: TRBV29-1

DNA: TGTGCCAGCTCACCAGGTCGGGCAGATACGCAGTATTTT
CDR3: CASSPGRADTQYF
length: 13
D: .
J: TRBJ2-3
size: .
V: TRBV18

DNA: TGCGCCAGCAGCTTGGATTATCAGGGGAGGTCCGGGAATGAGCAGTTCTTC
CDR3: CASSLDYQGRSGNEQFF
length: 17
D: .
J: TRBJ2-1
size: .
V: TRBV5-1

DNA: TGTGCCAGCAGTGAAAGTAGCGGGGGTAGAGGAGATACGCAGTATTTT
CDR3: CASSESSGGRGDTQYF
length: 16
D: TRBD2
J: TRBJ2-3
size: .
V: TRBV25-1

DNA: TGTGCCAGCAGCTCTAGCCTGACCTATGGCTACACCTTC
CDR3: CASSSSLTYGYTF
length: 13
D: .
J: TRBJ1-2
size: few
V: TRBV7-2

DNA: TGTGCCAGCAGCTCGGGGAGGGCGGATACGCAGTATTTT
CDR3: CASSSGRADTQYF
length: 13
D: TRBD2
J: TRBJ2-3
size: .
V: TRBV2

DNA: TGCAGCGGAATTGGGACAGCCGTCTCCAAAAACATTCAGTACTTC
CDR3: CSGIGTAVSKNIQYF
length: 15
D: TRBD1
J: TRBJ2-4
size: few
V: TRBV29-1